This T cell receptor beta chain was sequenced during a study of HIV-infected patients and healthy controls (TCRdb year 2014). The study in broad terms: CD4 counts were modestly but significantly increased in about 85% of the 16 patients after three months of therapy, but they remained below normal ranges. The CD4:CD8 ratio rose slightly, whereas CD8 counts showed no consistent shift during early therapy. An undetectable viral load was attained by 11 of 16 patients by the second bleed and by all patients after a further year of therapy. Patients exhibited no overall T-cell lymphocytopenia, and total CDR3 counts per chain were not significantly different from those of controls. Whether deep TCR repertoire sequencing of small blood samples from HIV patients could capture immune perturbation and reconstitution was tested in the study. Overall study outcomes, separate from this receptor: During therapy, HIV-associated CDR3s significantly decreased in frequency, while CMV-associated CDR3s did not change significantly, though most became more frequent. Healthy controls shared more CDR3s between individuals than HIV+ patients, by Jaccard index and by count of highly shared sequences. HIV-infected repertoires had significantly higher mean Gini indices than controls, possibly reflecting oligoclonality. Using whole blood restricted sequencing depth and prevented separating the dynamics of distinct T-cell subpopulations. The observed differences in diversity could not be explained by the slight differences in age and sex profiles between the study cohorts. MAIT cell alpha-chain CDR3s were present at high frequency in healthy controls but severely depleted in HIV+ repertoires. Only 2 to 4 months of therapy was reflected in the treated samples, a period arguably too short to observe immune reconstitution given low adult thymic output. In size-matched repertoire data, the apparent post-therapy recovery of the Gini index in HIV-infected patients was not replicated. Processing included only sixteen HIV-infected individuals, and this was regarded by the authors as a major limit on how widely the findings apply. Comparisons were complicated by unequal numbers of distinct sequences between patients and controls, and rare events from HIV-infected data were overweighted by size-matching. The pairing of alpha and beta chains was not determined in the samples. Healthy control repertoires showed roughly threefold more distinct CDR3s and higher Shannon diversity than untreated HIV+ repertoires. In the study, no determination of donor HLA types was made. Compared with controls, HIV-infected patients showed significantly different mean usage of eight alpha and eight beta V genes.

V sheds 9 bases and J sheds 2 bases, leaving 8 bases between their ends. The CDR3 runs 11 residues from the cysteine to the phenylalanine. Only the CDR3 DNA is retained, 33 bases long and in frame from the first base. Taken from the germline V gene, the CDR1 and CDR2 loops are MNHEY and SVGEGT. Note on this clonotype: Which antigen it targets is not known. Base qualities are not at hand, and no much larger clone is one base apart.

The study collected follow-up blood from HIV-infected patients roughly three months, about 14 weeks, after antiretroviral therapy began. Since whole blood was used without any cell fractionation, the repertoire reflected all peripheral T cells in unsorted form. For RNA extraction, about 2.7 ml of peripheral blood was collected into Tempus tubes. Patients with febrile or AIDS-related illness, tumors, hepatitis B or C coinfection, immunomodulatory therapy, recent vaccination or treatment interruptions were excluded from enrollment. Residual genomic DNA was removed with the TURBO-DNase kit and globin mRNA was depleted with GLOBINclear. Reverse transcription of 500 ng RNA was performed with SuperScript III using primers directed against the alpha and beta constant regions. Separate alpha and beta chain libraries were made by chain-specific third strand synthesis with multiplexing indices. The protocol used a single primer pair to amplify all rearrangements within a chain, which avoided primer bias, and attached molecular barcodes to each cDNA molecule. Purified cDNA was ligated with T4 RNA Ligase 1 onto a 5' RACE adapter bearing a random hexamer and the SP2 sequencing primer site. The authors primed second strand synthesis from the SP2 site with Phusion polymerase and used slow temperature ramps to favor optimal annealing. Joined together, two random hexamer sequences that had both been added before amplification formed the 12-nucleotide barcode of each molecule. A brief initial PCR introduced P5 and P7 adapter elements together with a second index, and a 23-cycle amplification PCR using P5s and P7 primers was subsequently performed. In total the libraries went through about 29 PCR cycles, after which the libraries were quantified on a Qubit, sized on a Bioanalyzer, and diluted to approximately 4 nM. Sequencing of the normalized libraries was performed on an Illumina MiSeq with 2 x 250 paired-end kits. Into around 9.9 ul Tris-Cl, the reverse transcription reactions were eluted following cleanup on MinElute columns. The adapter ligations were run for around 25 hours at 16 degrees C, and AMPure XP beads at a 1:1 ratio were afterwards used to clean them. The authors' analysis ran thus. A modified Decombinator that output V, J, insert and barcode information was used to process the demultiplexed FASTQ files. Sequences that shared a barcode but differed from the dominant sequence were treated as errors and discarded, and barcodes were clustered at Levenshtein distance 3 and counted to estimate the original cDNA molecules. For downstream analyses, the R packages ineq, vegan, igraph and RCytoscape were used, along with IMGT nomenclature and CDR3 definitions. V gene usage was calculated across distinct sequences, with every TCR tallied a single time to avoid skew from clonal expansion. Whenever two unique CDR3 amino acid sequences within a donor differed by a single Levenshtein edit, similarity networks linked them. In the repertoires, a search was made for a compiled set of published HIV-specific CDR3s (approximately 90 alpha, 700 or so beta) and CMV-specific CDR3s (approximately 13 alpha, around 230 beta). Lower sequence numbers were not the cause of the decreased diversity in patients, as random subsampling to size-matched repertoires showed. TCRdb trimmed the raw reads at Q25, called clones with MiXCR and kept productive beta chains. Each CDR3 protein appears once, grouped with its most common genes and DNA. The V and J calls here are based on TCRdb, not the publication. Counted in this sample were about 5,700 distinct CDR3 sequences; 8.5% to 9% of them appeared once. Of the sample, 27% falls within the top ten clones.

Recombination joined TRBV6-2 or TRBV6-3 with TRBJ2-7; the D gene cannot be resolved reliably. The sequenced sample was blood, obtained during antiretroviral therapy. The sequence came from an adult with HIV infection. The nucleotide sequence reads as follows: TGTGCCAGTTCTGGAGCCTACGAGCAGTACTTC. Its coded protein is CASSGAYEQYF.